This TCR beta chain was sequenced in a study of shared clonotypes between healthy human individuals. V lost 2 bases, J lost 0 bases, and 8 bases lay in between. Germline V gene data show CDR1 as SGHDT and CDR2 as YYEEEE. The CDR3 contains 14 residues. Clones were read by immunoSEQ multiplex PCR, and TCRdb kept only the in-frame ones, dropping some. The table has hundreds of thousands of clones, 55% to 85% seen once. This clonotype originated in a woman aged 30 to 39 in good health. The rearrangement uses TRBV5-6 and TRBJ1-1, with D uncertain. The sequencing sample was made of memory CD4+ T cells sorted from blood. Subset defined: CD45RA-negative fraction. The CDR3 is CASSFGTLNTEAFF. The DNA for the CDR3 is TGTGCCAGCAGCTTCGGAACCTTGAACACTGAAGCTTTCTTT.